The T cell receptor beta chain described here comes from a study of T cell repertoires in cytomegalovirus infection. Whole-study context: Newly reported HLA-C-restricted and thoroughly characterized HLA-B-restricted CMV epitopes were employed. Study-level findings and limits: CMV-specific TCR beta clonotypes restricted by HLA-C were the ones dominating the ex vivo response. Cumulative public TCR beta family frequency identified CMV carriers with the relevant HLA.

TCRdb reanalysed the reads using MiXCR and keeps one entry per CDR3 protein. Among 900,000 to 950,000 distinct CDR3 sequences listed, 31% were seen once. CDR1 and CDR2 (germline): SGHTA, FQGNSA. The CDR3 sequence is 18 residues long. Deletions cut 2 bases from V and 1 base from J, with 17 bases between. This clonotype was recorded at least ten times. Its antigen is as yet unknown. Specimen: cultured CD8+ T cells from PBMCs, collected from culture after CMV antigen stimulation. The clonotype comes from a human donor in good health (CMV status not recorded). Some clones in this sample may be carry-over from other donors' samples. J is TRBJ2-2 and V is TRBV7-2; D is possibly TRBD1 (6 bases). CDR3 sequence (DNA): TGTGCCAGCAGCTTACAGGGGTTTATAGATAAGAACACCGGGGAGCTGTTTTTT. Translating gives CASSLQGFIDKNTGELFF.